Below, 22 T cell receptor beta chains from the same sample are listed, as sequenced in a study of cytomegalovirus exposure and HLA in healthy donors. 13 Jbeta primers and 60 Vbeta primers were used for the PCR. Produced via immunoSEQ multiplex PCR; TCRdb's table is partial and in-frame only. The sample lists roughly 140,000 clones, approximately 70% seen once, with around an eighth in the top ten. Sequencing input: PBMCs. These TCRs come from a human donor in good health.

The chain couples TRBV19 to TRBJ1-6; 11 nucleotides align to TRBD1. The CDR3 totals 15 residues. Trimming at V came to 3 bases and at J to 8 bases, leaving 3 bases not matched to a gene. The germline V gene has CDR1 LNHDA and CDR2 SQIVND (reference sequence). CDR3 DNA: TGTGCCAGTAGTATGGACAGGGGGCGGGATTCACCCCTCCACTTT. Residues: CASSMDRGRDSPLHF. The entire variable domain, with the rest obtained from reference TRBV19 and TRBJ1-6, is as follows: DGGITQSPKYLFRKEGQNVTLSCEQNLNHDAMYWYRQDPGQGLRLIYYSQIVNDFQKGDIAEGYSVSREKKESFPLTVTSAQKNPTAFYLCASSMDRGRDSPLHFGNGTRLTVT.

This clone was seen more than once but under ten times. V is TRBV7-9 and J is TRBJ1-1; no definite D call. The CDR3 spans 12 residues. Germline assignment: CDR1 SEHNR and CDR2 FQNEAQ (reference sequence). V lost 1 base to trimming and J lost 7 bases, with 7 bases between them. The chain's CDR3 is CASSLGTYEAFF. The CDR3 nucleotides are TGTGCCAGCAGCTTAGGTACATATGAAGCTTTCTTT.

The chain has TRBV29-1 and TRBJ2-3; D is perhaps TRBD2 (6 bases). The CDR3 runs to 13 residues. Trimming removed 3 bases at V and 3 bases at J, with 10 bases between. Germline CDR1 reads SQVTM; CDR2 reads ANQGSEA. CDR3 coding DNA: TGCAGCGTTGATGCGGGGAAGACAGATACGCAGTATTTT. Translation: CSVDAGKTDTQYF.

The chain uses TRBV13 and TRBJ2-7, with D tentatively TRBD2 (5 bases). Germline lookup yields CDR1 PRHDT and CDR2 FYEKMQ (reference sequence). V was shortened by 0 bases and J by 2 bases, with 11 bases between the two germline ends. CDR3 length: 15 amino acids. The CDR3 DNA reads TGTGCCAGCAGCTTAGGAGGGAGCGTCCCCTACGAGCAGTACTTC. It encodes CASSLGGSVPYEQYF. Looking up the rest from reference TRBV13 and TRBJ2-7 gives the full variable domain: AAGVIQSPRHLIKEKRETATLKCYPIPRHDTVYWYQQGPGQDPQFLISFYEKMQSDKGSIPDRFSAQQFSDYHSELNMSSLELGDSALYFCASSLGGSVPYEQYFGPGTRLTVT.

This rearrangement joins TRBV10-3 to TRBJ2-1; D is perhaps TRBD2 (5 bases). CDR3 length equals 14 residues. CDR1 ENHRY and CDR2 SYGVKD come from the germline V gene. V was trimmed by 1 base and J by 5 bases, leaving 9 bases between them. CDR3 DNA: TGTGCCATCAGTGAGTGGACTGTGAACAATGAGCAGTTCTTC. This gives the protein CAISEWTVNNEQFF.

The chain uses TRBV5-1 and TRBJ1-3; D gene uncertain. V lost 2 bases, J lost 3 bases, and 9 bases lay in between. This CDR3 is 14 amino acids long. Germline V gene lookup returns CDR1 SGHRS and CDR2 YFSETQ. This CDR3 is CASSLAGIGNTIYF. The DNA of the CDR3 is TGCGCCAGCAGCTTAGCAGGAATTGGAAACACCATATATTTT.

The chain employs TRBV19 and TRBJ1-1; the match to TRBD1 covers 7 bases. The J segment lost 0 bases and the V segment lost 5 bases, leaving 0 bases of the junction unmatched. Germline V gene lookup returns CDR1 LNHDA and CDR2 SQIVND (reference sequence). The CDR3 spans 13 residues. In DNA form, the CDR3 reads TGTGCCAGTAGTGGGACAGTGAACACTGAAGCTTTCTTT. Residues: CASSGTVNTEAFF.

The CDR3 region is CAISVPTSPEQFF. In nucleotides, the CDR3 is TGTGCCATCAGCGTTCCGACTAGTCCCGAGCAGTTCTTC. The chain employs TRBV10-3 and TRBJ2-1, with a possible D match to TRBD2 (6 bases). V was clipped by 6 bases and J by 10 bases, with 16 bases between them. The V gene's germline CDR1 is ENHRY and CDR2 SYGVKD. The CDR3 has 13 amino acids.

This clone has more than one count but fewer than ten. This chain connects TRBV5-8 to TRBJ1-4; D may be TRBD1 (5 bases). V lost 4 bases and J 10 bases, leaving 17 bases between the germline ends. The length of the CDR3 is 14 residues. Germline lookup yields CDR1 SGHTS and CDR2 YDEGEE. The CDR3 here is CASSHPVGRGKLFF. The CDR3 DNA reads as TGTGCCAGCAGCCACCCGGTCGGAAGGGGAAAACTGTTTTTT. Variable domain in full (rest from reference TRBV5-8 and TRBJ1-4): EAGVTQSPTHLIKTRGQQATLRCSPISGHTSVYWYQQALGLGLQFLLWYDEGEERNRGNFPPRFSGRQFPNYSSELNVNALELEDSALYLCASSHPVGRGKLFFGSGTQLSVL.

Concerning this clone itself: The junction departs from the called germline gene at one end, perhaps through a read error. This chain joins TRBV27 and TRBJ2-7; possibly TRBD2 for D (6 bases). CDR3 size: 21 residues. Germline V gene data show CDR1 as MNHEY and CDR2 as SMNVEV (reference sequence). The CDR3 sequence: CASSLSRDLTSSGKRIYGQYF. The CDR3 coding sequence is TGTGCCAGCAGTTTATCACGGGACCTTACTAGCTCGGGTAAACGAATCTACGGGCAGTACTTC.

The chain joins TRBV7-6 to TRBJ2-7; 8 positions agree with TRBD1. This CDR3 spans 14 amino acids. V lost 4 bases to trimming and J lost 7 bases; unmatched junction nucleotides: 9. Germline CDR1 is SGHVS and CDR2 is FNYEAQ. This chain's CDR3 is CASSSRDRSGEQYF. The CDR3 DNA reads as TGTGCCAGCAGCTCCCGGGACAGGAGCGGGGAGCAGTACTTC.

The sample holds one count of this clone. The chain is built from TRBV2 and TRBJ1-2, with 9 bases fitting TRBD1. Germline loops: CDR1 SNHLY, CDR2 FYNNEI. The CDR3 is 13 residues long. Losses at the gene ends were 11 bases for V and 4 bases for J; bases not matched to a gene: 8. In DNA form, the CDR3 reads TGTGCCGTCCGGGACAGGGTTTCCTATGGCTACACCTTC. This encodes CAVRDRVSYGYTF.

This chain links TRBV5-5 with TRBJ1-5, with D unclear. CDR3 length: 13 residues. The V gene's germline CDR1 is SGHKS and CDR2 YYEKEE (reference sequence). Trimming took off 4 bases at V and 15 bases at J, with 20 bases between the two ends. CDR3 loop: CASSSTPFSRGHF. The CDR3 DNA reads as TGTGCCAGCAGCAGTACTCCATTCAGCCGGGGGCATTTT.

The chain carries TRBV28 and TRBJ2-3; TRBD2 aligns across 12 bases. The trim removed 5 bases at V and 2 bases at J, leaving 8 bases unmatched. Germline CDR1 MDHEN, CDR2 SYDVKM. The CDR3 has 17 amino acids. The CDR3, as DNA: TGTGCCAGCAGTGGACTACTAGCGGGGGGCATCACAGATACGCAGTATTTT. Its translation is CASSGLLAGGITDTQYF.

The V call is TRBV2, the J call TRBJ2-3, with D possibly TRBD2 on 6 matching bases. Deletions cut 9 bases from V and 0 bases from J, with 7 bases between. Germline lookup yields CDR1 SNHLY and CDR2 FYNNEI. The CDR3 consists of 12 residues. The CDR3 DNA sequence: TGTGCCAGTCGGGGGAGCACAGATACGCAGTATTTT. Its translation: CASRGSTDTQYF.

The chain couples TRBV7-3 to TRBJ2-5; 14 nucleotides align to TRBD2. The CDR3 covers 15 residues. The trim removed 2 bases at V and 4 bases at J, leaving 0 bases unmatched. Germline V gene sequence: CDR1 SGHTA, CDR2 FQGTGA. In nucleotides, the CDR3 is TGTGCCAGCAGCTTAGGACTAGCGGGAGGAGAGACCCAGTACTTC. Translated: CASSLGLAGGETQYF.

This chain connects TRBV7-9 to TRBJ2-1; D ambiguous. The CDR3 consists of 16 residues. Trimming cost V 0 bases and J 8 bases, with 17 bases left between them. Germline CDR1 reads SEHNR; CDR2 reads FQNEAQ (reference sequence). The DNA for the CDR3 is TGTGCCAGCAGCTTAGCCACAGCATGGCCCTTCCATGAGCAGTTCTTC. Protein product: CASSLATAWPFHEQFF.

V usage is TRBV15 and J usage is TRBJ1-1; D remains ambiguous. The CDR3 runs 16 residues. The germline V and J ends were trimmed by 5 bases and 3 bases, with 19 bases remaining between them. Germline CDR1 is LNHNV and CDR2 is YYDKDF (reference sequence). CDR3 sequence (DNA): TGTGCCACCAGCGCGGAGGGATGGAAATGGGACACTGAAGCTTTCTTT. It codes for CATSAEGWKWDTEAFF.

The chain recombines TRBV19 with TRBJ1-2; no definite D call. The CDR3 spans 15 residues. Trimming pared 8 bases from V and 4 bases from J, leaving 20 bases between. Germline V CDR1 and CDR2: LNHDA, SQIVND (reference sequence). CDR3 sequence (DNA): TGTGCCAGTTCGGCCGTAGACGGGGTCGGCTATGGCTACACCTTC. Translated, it gives CASSAVDGVGYGYTF.

This clone was seen a single time. V usage is TRBV4-1 and J usage is TRBJ2-7; D is perhaps TRBD1 (6 bases). This CDR3 region has 15 residues. From germline, CDR1 is MGHRA and CDR2 YSYEKL. Trimming removed 0 bases at V and 0 bases at J, with 9 bases between. Here the CDR3 DNA reads TGCGCCAGCAGCCAAGACAGGGGAAACTCCTACGAGCAGTACTTC. Translation: CASSQDRGNSYEQYF.

The chain couples TRBV28 to TRBJ1-5, with 8 bases matching TRBD1. V trimming: 4 bases; J trimming: 1 base; junction bases outside the gene matches: 3. Looked up from germline, CDR1 is MDHEN and CDR2 is SYDVKM. The length of the CDR3 is 15 residues. Written as DNA, the CDR3 is TGTGCCAGCAGTTCGGGACAGGAGAGCAATCAGCCCCAGCATTTT. Translating gives CASSSGQESNQPQHF.

This chain joins TRBV9 and TRBJ2-2, with D perhaps TRBD1 (6 bases). CDR1 and CDR2 from the germline V gene are SGDLS and YYNGEE. V lost 4 bases to trimming and J lost 3 bases, with 19 bases between them. The CDR3 is made up of 17 amino acids. The CDR3 DNA reads TGTGCCAGCAGCCTAAGTGGTGAGGGGGAATACACCGGGGAGCTGTTTTTT. Amino acids: CASSLSGEGEYTGELFF.